This T cell receptor (beta chain) was documented in a study of CD8 T cells in Susac syndrome. CDR3 size: 12 residues. In germline, CDR1 is LNHDA, CDR2 SQIVND (reference sequence). V lost 6 bases and J lost 7, with 12 bases in between. TCR beta sequencing was performed on blood CD8+ and CD4+ T cells. Healthy donors were controls matched for age and sex. TEMRA cells were enriched by FACS, while CD8+ and CD4+ T cells were obtained through a negative isolation that was performed magnetically. The RNA, about 0.45 to 1 ug, was put through reverse transcription using random hexamers. Coverage of TCR beta CDR3 amplification by immunoSEQ multiplex PCR extended to 54 Vbeta and 13 Jbeta. TCRdb ran MiXCR on the immunoSEQ multiplex PCR reads and lists one entry per CDR3 protein. Of 120,000 to 150,000 distinct CDR3 sequences in the sample, 94% are singletons; the top ten hold approximately 0.25%.

Sequenced input: CD8+ T cells from PBMCs. The V gene is TRBV19, the J gene TRBJ1-2; a weak D match, TRBD1 (6 bases). The clonotype was recovered from a human donor in good health. CDR3 region: CASSSGAAGYTF. The DNA for the CDR3 is TGTGCCAGTAGCTCAGGGGCAGCTGGCTACACCTTC.